This passage covers 18 T cell receptor beta chains from one sample sequenced in a study of cytomegalovirus exposure and HLA in healthy donors. The PCR made use of 60 Vbeta and 13 Jbeta primers. Repertoires were generated with immunoSEQ multiplex PCR, while TCRdb's copy carries only in-frame clones and drops some. The table lists about 140,000 clones, approximately 80% of them singletons. The sequenced material came from PBMCs. The receptors were sampled from a man aged 50 to 59 in good health and CMV-seronegative.

V and J are TRBV15 and TRBJ1-5; the D gene is possibly TRBD1 (5 bases). Germline values: CDR1 LNHNV, CDR2 YYDKDF (reference sequence). This CDR3 comprises 16 residues. V lost 0 bases to trimming and J lost 5 bases, with 14 bases between them. CDR3 amino acids: CATSRDQPRGDQPQHF. The CDR3 region has the DNA TGTGCCACCAGCAGAGATCAGCCGCGGGGGGATCAGCCCCAGCATTTT.

The chain is built from TRBV19 and TRBJ1-2; tentative D call: TRBD1 (5 bases). The CDR3 runs 17 residues. Trimming left V 4 bases short and J 0 bases short, with 18 bases between. Germline CDR1 is LNHDA and CDR2 is SQIVND (reference sequence). The CDR3 DNA follows: TGTGCCAGTAGTACCCCGGGGGGGACCACTTCTAACTATGGCTACACCTTC. As protein: CASSTPGGTTSNYGYTF.

The chain employs TRBV19 and TRBJ1-5; D is unclear. V lost 2 bases and J lost 5, with 13 bases in between. Germline-derived CDR1 and CDR2 are LNHDA and SQIVND (reference sequence). The CDR3 loop spans 15 amino acids. CDR3 in DNA: TGTGCCAGTAGTATAATCGGGGTCTCCTATCAGCCCCAGCATTTT. It yields the protein CASSIIGVSYQPQHF.

The genes are TRBV7-2 and TRBJ2-1, with 7 positions matching TRBD1. CDR1 SGHTA and CDR2 FQGNSA come from the germline V gene. With V trimmed by 0 bases and J by 2 bases, 4 bases remained unmatched. This CDR3 comprises 16 residues. This CDR3 reads CASSLASTGAYNEQFF. In nucleotides, the CDR3 is TGTGCCAGCAGCTTAGCATCTACAGGGGCCTACAATGAGCAGTTCTTC.

The gene calls are TRBV12-5 and TRBJ1-2; TRBD1 aligns across 8 bases. Germline CDR1 is LGHNT and CDR2 is FRNRAP. The V segment lost 1 base and the J segment 6 bases; nucleotides outside the gene matches: 7. The CDR3 runs 15 residues. The CDR3, as DNA: TGTGCTAGTGGTTTGGGGACAGGGAAGGTGAATGGCTACACCTTC. It encodes CASGLGTGKVNGYTF. Filled out from reference TRBV12-5 and TRBJ1-2, the complete variable domain reads DARVTQTPRHKVTEMGQEVTMRCQPILGHNTVFWYRQTMMQGLELLAYFRNRAPLDDSGMPKDRFSAEMPDATLATLKIQPSEPRDSAVYFCASGLGTGKVNGYTFGSGTRLTVV.

The chain recombines TRBV5-1 with TRBJ2-7; TRBD2 aligns across 8 bases. The CDR3 extends over 14 amino acids. The junction had 3 bases not matched to a gene; V was cut back by 4 bases and J by 0 bases. CDR1 and CDR2 from the germline V gene are SGHRS and YFSETQ. For the CDR3, the DNA is TGCGCCAGCAGCGCCGGGACTAGCTCCTACGAGCAGTACTTC. Its protein is CASSAGTSSYEQYF. Full variable domain (missing parts from reference TRBV5-1 and TRBJ2-7): KAGVTQTPRYLIKTRGQQVTLSCSPISGHRSVSWYQQTPGQGLQFLFEYFSETQRNKGNFPGRFSGRQFSNSRSEMNVSTLELGDSALYLCASSAGTSSYEQYFGPGTRLTVT.

This chain links TRBV28 with TRBJ2-7, with a tentative D call TRBD2 (5 bases). The CDR3 is 15 amino acids. Germline V gives CDR1 MDHEN, CDR2 SYDVKM. V shed 5 bases and J shed 7 bases, with 21 bases lying between them. CDR3 DNA sequence: TGTGCCAGCAGTCCCCCGACGAGGGCCGCCCGGGAGCAGTACTTC. Protein sequence: CASSPPTRAAREQYF.

The chain carries TRBV7-3 and TRBJ2-5, with D maybe TRBD2 (7 bases). In germline, CDR1 is SGHTA, CDR2 FQGTGA. V was pared by 3 bases and J by 2 bases, with 10 bases between. The CDR3 covers 14 residues. The CDR3 loop is CASSFGGPQETQYF. CDR3 DNA sequence: TGTGCCAGCAGCTTCGGGGGGCCACAAGAGACCCAGTACTTC.

The V and J genes are TRBV18 and TRBJ2-7, with D unresolved. V dropped 4 bases and J dropped 4 bases, with 11 bases sitting between them. Germline CDR1 reads KGHSH; CDR2 reads LQKENI. The CDR3 covers 13 residues. The CDR3, as DNA: TGTGCCAGCTCACATTCCCAATCATACGAGCAGTACTTC. It yields the protein CASSHSQSYEQYF.

The chain joins TRBV5-1 to TRBJ1-3; no clear D gene. Germline V CDR1 and CDR2: SGHRS, YFSETQ. CDR3 size: 14 residues. Trimming removed 4 bases from V and 4 bases from J, with 12 bases in between. The CDR3 nucleotides are TGCGCCAGCAGCCTTGGAGGGAGCGGAAACACCATATATTTT. It encodes CASSLGGSGNTIYF.

The chain uses TRBV18 and TRBJ1-1; 8 bases align to TRBD1. Germline assignment: CDR1 KGHSH and CDR2 LQKENI. V gave up 5 bases and J gave up 2 bases; unmatched junction bases: 4. The CDR3 runs to 14 residues. The CDR3 spells CASSSDRGNTEAFF. DNA for the CDR3: TGTGCCAGCTCATCAGACAGGGGCAACACTGAAGCTTTCTTT.

The V and J genes are TRBV7-2 and TRBJ1-1; tentatively, D is TRBD1 (6 bases). Trimming cost V 3 bases and J 2 bases, with 13 bases left between them. The CDR3 runs 15 residues. Germline-derived CDR1 and CDR2 are SGHTA and FQGNSA. This CDR3 is CASSFGTFPNTEAFF. The CDR3 DNA sequence: TGTGCCAGCAGCTTCGGGACATTCCCTAACACTGAAGCTTTCTTT.

This chain joins TRBV21-1 and TRBJ2-7; the table's D call, TRBD2, has no DNA check behind it. TRBV21-1 is noted as a pseudogene. There are 10 residues in the CDR3. The CDR3 reads CASSKREQYF. Written as DNA, the CDR3 is TGTGCCAGCAGCAAGAGAGAGCAGTACTTC.

The J gene is TRBJ2-7, the V gene TRBV11-3; 10 nucleotides agree with TRBD1. Germline V gives CDR1 SGHNT, CDR2 YENEEA. J was trimmed by 6 bases and V by 3 bases; bases with no gene match: 8. The CDR3 is 15 amino acids. CDR3 bases: TGTGCCAGCAGCTTCACCGGGACAGGGGTAGGCGAGCAGTACTTC. Encoded protein: CASSFTGTGVGEQYF.

The count of this clone is one. This sequence joins TRBV7-2 and TRBJ2-5, with 8 bases matching TRBD2. CDR1 and CDR2 from the germline V gene are SGHTA and FQGNSA. Germline trimming cut 0 bases from V and 4 bases from J; bases unmatched to any gene: 10. The CDR3 contains 17 residues. DNA for the CDR3: TGTGCCAGCAGCTTAGCCCCAGGGACTAGGCGTTCAGAGACCCAGTACTTC. This codes for CASSLAPGTRRSETQYF.

The table lists this clone with a few counts. The chain employs TRBV7-9 and TRBJ1-2; TRBD1 is a possible D gene (5 bases). The CDR3 extends over 16 amino acids. Germline V lookup: CDR1 SEHNR, CDR2 FQNEAQ (reference sequence). V gave up 0 bases and J gave up 5 bases, with 16 bases separating them. The DNA for the CDR3 is TGTGCCAGCAGCTTAGCCGACAGTGGGGATGAGTATGGCTACACCTTC. The encoded protein is CASSLADSGDEYGYTF.

This chain connects TRBV6-4 to TRBJ2-7; 7 nucleotides line up with TRBD1. V shed 5 bases, J shed 7 bases, and the junction held 14 bases outside the gene matches. Germline-derived CDR1 and CDR2 are MRHNA and SNTAGT. The CDR3 covers 15 residues. CDR3 loop: CASSPDLDRAGEQYF. In DNA form, the CDR3 reads TGTGCCAGCAGTCCCGACCTCGACAGGGCGGGTGAGCAGTACTTC.

The rearrangement links TRBV7-3 to TRBJ2-2; D gene unclear. V was pared by 3 bases and J by 4 bases, with 9 bases between. Germline V gene data show CDR1 as SGHTA and CDR2 as FQGTGA. The CDR3 runs to 14 residues. CDR3 nucleotide sequence: TGTGCCAGCAGCTTGGGTGCGGCCACCGGGGAGCTGTTTTTT. Its translation: CASSLGAATGELFF.